This T cell receptor beta chain was sequenced for a study of blood T cell repertoires in COVID-19. Turning to the study itself: T cells, B-cell-depleted T cells, or PBMCs provided the cDNA or gDNA that served as material.

Original data processing: Amplification from reference gene primers served as the basis for estimated nucleated cell counts. Clones were sequenced by immunoSEQ multiplex PCR, and TCRdb holds only the in-frame ones, with some missing. The V and J calls and clone size come from that table; D and trimming were worked out from the DNA. The table shows fewer than 90,000 clones, with around three quarters occurring only once. Sequenced sample: peripheral blood. The receptor was isolated from a woman aged 50 to 60 with acute or convalescent COVID-19.

Here the CDR3 DNA reads TGCGCCAGCAGCTCGCGGGAGACCCAGTACTTC. Protein sequence: CASSSRETQYF. V usage is TRBV5-1 and J usage is TRBJ2-5; D call uncertain. CDR3 length equals 11 residues. Looked up from germline, CDR1 is SGHRS and CDR2 is YFSETQ. Trimming took 3 bases from V and 5 from J, leaving 5 bases between them. The full variable domain, rest sourced from reference TRBV5-1 and TRBJ2-5, is KAGVTQTPRYLIKTRGQQVTLSCSPISGHRSVSWYQQTPGQGLQFLFEYFSETQRNKGNFPGRFSGRQFSNSRSEMNVSTLELGDSALYLCASSSRETQYFGPGTRLLVL.